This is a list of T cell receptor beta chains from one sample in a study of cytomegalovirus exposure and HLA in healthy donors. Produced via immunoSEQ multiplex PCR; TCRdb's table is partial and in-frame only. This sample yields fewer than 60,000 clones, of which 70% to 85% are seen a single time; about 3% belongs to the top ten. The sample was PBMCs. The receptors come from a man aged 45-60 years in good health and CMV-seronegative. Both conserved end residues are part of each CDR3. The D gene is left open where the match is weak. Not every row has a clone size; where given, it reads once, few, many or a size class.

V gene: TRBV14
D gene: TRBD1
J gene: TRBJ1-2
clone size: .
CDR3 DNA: TGTGCCAGCAGCCAAGCCGGGACAGGGGGCTCCGGCTATGGCTACACCTTC
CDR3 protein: CASSQAGTGGSGYGYTF

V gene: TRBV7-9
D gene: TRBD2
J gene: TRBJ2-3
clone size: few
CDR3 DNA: TGTGCCAGCAAAACTAGCGGGGGCACAGATACGCAGTATTTT
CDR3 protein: CASKTSGGTDTQYF

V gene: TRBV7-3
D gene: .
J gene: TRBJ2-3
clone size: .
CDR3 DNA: TGTGCCAGCAGCTGGAGATCTAGCACAGATACGCAGTATTTT
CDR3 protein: CASSWRSSTDTQYF

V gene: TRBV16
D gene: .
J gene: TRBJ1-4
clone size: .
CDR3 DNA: TGTGCTAGCAGCCAAGTAACAGGGCGAAAACTGTTTTTT
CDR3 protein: CASSQVTGRKLFF

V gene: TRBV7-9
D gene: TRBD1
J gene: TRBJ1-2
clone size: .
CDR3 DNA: TGTGCCAGCAGCAAAGGACAGGTCAACTATGGCTACACCTTC
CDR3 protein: CASSKGQVNYGYTF

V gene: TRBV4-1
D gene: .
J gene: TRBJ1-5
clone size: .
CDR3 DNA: TGCGCCAGCAGCCAAGAACAGGCACTCAATCAGCCCCAGCATTTT
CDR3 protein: CASSQEQALNQPQHF

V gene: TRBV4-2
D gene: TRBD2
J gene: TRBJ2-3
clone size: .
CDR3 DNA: TGTGCCAGCAGCCAAGGTGGGGGGGGAGGGGATACGCAGTATTTT
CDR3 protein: CASSQGGGGGDTQYF

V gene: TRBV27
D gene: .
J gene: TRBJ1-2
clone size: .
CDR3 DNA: TGTGCCAGCGGGGGAATCAACGGGAGGGCCTATGGCTACACCTTC
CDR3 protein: CASGGINGRAYGYTF

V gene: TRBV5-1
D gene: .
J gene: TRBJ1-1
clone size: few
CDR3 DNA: TGCGCCAGCAGCTTGGAAGTCAGGGAGGCGTACACTGAAGCTTTCTTT
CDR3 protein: CASSLEVREAYTEAFF

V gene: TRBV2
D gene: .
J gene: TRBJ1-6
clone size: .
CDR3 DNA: TGTGCCAGCAGTGAAGGGCCATATGGTAATTCACCCCTCCACTTT
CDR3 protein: CASSEGPYGNSPLHF

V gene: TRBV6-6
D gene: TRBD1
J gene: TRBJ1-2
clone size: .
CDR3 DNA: TGTGCCAGCAGAGCCTTGGGACAGGGGTCTTATGGCTACACCTTC
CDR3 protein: CASRALGQGSYGYTF

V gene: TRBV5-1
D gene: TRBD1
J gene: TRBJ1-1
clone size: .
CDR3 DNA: TGCGCCAGCAGAAGAGAACCGACAGGGGACACTGAAGCTTTCTTT
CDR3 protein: CASRREPTGDTEAFF

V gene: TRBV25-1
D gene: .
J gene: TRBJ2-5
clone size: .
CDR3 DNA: TGTGCCAGCAGTGTACTGGAGACCCAGTACTTC
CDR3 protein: CASSVLETQYF

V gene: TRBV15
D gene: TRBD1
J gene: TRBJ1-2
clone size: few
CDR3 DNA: TGTGCCACCAGCAGAGATTGGGGACAGGGTATTGGAGGCTATGGCTACACCTTC
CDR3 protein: CATSRDWGQGIGGYGYTF

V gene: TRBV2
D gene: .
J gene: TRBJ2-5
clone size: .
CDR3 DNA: TGTGCCAGCAGTGATCCACCCGGGGTAAAGACCCAGTACTTC
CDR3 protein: CASSDPPGVKTQYF

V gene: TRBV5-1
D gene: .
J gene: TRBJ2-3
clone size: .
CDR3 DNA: TGCGCCAGCAGGTTGTCTTCTAGCACAGATACGCAGTATTTT
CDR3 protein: CASRLSSSTDTQYF

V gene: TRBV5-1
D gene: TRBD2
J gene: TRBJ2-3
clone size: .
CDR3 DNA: TGCGCCAGCAGTCAGCGGGGGCGCACAGATACGCAGTATTTT
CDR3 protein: CASSQRGRTDTQYF

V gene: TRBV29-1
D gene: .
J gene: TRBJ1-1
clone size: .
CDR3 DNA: TGCAGCGTGAAGGGGCCGGGTGAAGCTTTCTTT
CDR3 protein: CSVKGPGEAFF

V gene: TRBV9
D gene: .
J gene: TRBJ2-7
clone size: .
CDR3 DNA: TGTGCCAGCAGCGTAAGGGACACGAGCTACGAGCAGTACTTC
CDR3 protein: CASSVRDTSYEQYF

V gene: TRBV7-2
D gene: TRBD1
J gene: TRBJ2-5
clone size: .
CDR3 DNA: TGTGCCAGCAGACCGGGACAGGGTGGAGAGACCCAGTACTTC
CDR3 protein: CASRPGQGGETQYF

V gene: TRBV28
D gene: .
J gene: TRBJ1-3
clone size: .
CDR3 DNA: TGTGCCAGCAGTCCTCCCGGGGGTTCAGGAAACACCATATATTTT
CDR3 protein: CASSPPGGSGNTIYF

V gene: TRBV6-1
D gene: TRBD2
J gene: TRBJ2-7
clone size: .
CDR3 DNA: TGTGCCAGCAGTGGGTCAAGGGCTAGCGGCTCCTACGAGCAGTACTTC
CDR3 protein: CASSGSRASGSYEQYF

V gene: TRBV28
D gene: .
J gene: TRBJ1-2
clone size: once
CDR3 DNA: TGTGCCAGCGTTGGTAGCTATGGCTACACCTTC
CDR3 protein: CASVGSYGYTF

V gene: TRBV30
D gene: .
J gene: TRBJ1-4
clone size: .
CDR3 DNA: TGTGCCTGGAGTGAGTGGGTCCCCGGCGGTAATGAAAAACTGTTTTTT
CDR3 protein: CAWSEWVPGGNEKLFF

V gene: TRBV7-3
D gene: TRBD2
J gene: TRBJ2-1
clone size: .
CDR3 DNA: TGTGCCAGCAGCATCTCGACTAGCGGGGAAGGTGAGCAGTTCTTC
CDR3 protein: CASSISTSGEGEQFF

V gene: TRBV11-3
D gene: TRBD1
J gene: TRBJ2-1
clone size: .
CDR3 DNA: TGTGCCAGCAGCCAAGACAGGGGTGTCAATGAGCAGTTCTTC
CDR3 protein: CASSQDRGVNEQFF

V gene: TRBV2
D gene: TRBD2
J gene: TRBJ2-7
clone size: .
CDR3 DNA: TGTGCCAGCAGTGAAGAACTAGCGGGTCCCTACGAGCAGTACTTC
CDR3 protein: CASSEELAGPYEQYF

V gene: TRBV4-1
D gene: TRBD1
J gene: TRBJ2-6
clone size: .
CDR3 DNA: TGCGCCAGCAGCCAAGAATCGGGACAGGGGCAATCTGGGGCCAACGTCCTGACTTTC
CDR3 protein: CASSQESGQGQSGANVLTF

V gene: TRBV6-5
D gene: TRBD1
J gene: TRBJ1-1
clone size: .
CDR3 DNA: TGTGCCAGCAGGCGCACAGGGGCGGTGAACACTGAAGCTTTCTTT
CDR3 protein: CASRRTGAVNTEAFF

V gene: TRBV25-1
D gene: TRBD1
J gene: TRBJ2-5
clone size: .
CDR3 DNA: TGTGCCAGCAGCCGGGACAGGGGGCCAGAGACCCAGTACTTC
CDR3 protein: CASSRDRGPETQYF

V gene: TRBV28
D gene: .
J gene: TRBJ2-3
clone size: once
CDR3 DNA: TGTGCCAGCAGTCCACGACTTCGCACAGATACGCAGTATTTT
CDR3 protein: CASSPRLRTDTQYF

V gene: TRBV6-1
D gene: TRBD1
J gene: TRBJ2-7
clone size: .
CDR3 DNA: TGTGCCAGCACCGCTACAGGGGAACGCTCCGAGCAGTACTTC
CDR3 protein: CASTATGERSEQYF

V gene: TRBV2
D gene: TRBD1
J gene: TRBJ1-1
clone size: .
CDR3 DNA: TGTGCCAGCAAAAAAACCGGGACAGGGAACACTGAAGCTTTCTTT
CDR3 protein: CASKKTGTGNTEAFF

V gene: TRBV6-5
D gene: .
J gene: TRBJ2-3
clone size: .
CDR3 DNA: TGTGCCAGCAGCCGGGCGCAGTATTTT
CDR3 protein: CASSRAQYF

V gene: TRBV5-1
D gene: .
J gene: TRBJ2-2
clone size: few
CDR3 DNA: TGCGCCAGCAGCTTGGCCGGGATAGGGCCCACGAACACCGGGGAGCTGTTTTTT
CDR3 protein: CASSLAGIGPTNTGELFF

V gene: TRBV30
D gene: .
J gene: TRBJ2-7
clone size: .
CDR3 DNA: TGTGCCGGAGGGACGGTCTACGAGCAGTACTTC
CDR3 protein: CAGGTVYEQYF

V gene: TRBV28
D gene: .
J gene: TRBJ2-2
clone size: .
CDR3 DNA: TGTGCCAGCATTCAGGGGGGCACCGGGGAGCTGTTTTTT
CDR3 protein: CASIQGGTGELFF

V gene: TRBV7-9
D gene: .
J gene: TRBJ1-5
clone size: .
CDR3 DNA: TGTGCCAGCAGCTTAGCGCTGGCAGGGGTCAATCAGCCCCAGCATTTT
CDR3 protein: CASSLALAGVNQPQHF

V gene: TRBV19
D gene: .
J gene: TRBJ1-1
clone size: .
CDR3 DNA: TGTGCCAGTACCGGCCACAGGGCATATGGCACTGAAGCTTTCTTT
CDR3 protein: CASTGHRAYGTEAFF

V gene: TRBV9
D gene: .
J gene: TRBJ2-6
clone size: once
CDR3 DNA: TGTGCCAGCAGCGTAACCCCCTTACAACCTCCCAGCTCTGGGGCCAACGTCCTGACTTTC
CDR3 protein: CASSVTPLQPPSSGANVLTF

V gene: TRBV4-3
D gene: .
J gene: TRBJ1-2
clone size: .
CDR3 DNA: TGCGCCAGCAGCCGCAGTGGAGCGGGGCGTAACTATGGCTACACCTTC
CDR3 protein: CASSRSGAGRNYGYTF

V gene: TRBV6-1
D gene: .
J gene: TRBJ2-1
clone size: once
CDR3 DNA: TGTGCCAGCAGACTAGCAGAATACAATGAGCAGTTCTTC
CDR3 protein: CASRLAEYNEQFF